This TCR beta chain comes out of a study of identical twins. Study results and caveats: There were fewer insertions in abundant cord blood beta clonotypes, but memory repertoires showed no such pattern. Twin-shared out-of-frame alpha sequences showed excess low generation probability.

This CDR3 has 15 residues. The germline CDR1 and CDR2 sequences are SGHKS and YYEKEE (reference sequence). V dropped 0 bases and J dropped 7 bases, with 13 bases sitting between them. Template switching created a universal primer site, and the cDNA included unique molecular identifiers. TCRdb fed the 5' RACE reads into MiXCR, producing one record per CDR3 protein. The sample records about 240,000 distinct CDR3 sequences, about 7.5% being singletons. This clonotype has only a few counts. What it binds is not known. This same sample was also taken into another study, of yellow fever vaccine responses in identical twins. That work contributes: On the reported evidence, twins' vaccine T cell responses seemed partly convergent and partly personalized.

The chain recombines TRBV5-5 with TRBJ2-2; D is perhaps TRBD2 (6 bases). What was sequenced was CD8+ T cells sorted from blood. The receptor was derived from a woman aged 18-30 years in good health. CDR3 nucleotide sequence: TGTGCCAGCAGCTTGGATCCCGGGGGATACGGGGAGCTGTTTTTT. This sequence encodes CASSLDPGGYGELFF.